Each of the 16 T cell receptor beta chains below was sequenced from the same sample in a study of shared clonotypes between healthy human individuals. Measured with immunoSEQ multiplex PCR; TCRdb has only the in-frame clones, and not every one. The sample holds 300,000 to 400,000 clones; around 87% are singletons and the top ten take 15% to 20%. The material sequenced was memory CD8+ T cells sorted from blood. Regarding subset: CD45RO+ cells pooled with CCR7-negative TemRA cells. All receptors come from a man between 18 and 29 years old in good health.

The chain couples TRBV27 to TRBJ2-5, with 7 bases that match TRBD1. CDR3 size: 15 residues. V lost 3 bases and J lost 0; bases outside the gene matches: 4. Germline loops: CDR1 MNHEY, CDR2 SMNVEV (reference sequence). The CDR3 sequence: CASSFGTAYQETQYF. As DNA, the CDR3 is TGTGCCAGCAGTTTCGGGACAGCGTACCAAGAGACCCAGTACTTC.

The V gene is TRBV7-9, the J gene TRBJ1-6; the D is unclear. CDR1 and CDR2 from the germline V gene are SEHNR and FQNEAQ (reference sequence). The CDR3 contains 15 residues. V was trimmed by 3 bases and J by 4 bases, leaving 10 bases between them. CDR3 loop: CASSLPGDYNSPLHF. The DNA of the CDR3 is TGTGCCAGCAGCTTGCCAGGCGATTATAATTCACCCCTCCACTTT.

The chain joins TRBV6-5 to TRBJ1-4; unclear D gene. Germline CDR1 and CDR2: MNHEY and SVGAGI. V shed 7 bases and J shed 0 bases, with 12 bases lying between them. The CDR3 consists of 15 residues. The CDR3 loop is CASTPSTATNEKLFF. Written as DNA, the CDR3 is TGTGCCAGCACCCCATCGACGGCAACTAATGAAAAACTGTTTTTT.

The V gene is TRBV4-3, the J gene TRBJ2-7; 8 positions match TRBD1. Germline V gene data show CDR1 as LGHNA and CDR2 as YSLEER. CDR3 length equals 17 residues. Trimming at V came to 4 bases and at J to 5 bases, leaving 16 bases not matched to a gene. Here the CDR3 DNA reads TGCGCCAGCAGCCCCGGCAGGGGGCAAGTAAGGGTGCACGAGCAGTACTTC. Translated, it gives CASSPGRGQVRVHEQYF.

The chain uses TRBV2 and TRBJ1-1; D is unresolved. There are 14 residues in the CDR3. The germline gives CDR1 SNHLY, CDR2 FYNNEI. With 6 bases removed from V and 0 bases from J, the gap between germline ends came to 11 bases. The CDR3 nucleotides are TGTGCCAGCAGGACCGGCAGCCTGAACACTGAAGCTTTCTTT. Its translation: CASRTGSLNTEAFF.

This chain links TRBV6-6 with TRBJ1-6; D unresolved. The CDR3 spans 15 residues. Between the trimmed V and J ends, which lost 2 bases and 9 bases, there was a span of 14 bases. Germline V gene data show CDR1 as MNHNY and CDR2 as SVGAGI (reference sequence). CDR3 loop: CASSYLPEGGSPLHF. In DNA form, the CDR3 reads TGTGCCAGCAGTTACCTCCCCGAGGGAGGTTCACCCCTCCACTTT.

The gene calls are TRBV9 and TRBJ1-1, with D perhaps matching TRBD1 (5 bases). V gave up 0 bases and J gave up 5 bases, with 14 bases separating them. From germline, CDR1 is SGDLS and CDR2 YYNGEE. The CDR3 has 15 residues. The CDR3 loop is CASSVEGTPGTEAFF. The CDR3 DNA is TGTGCCAGCAGCGTAGAGGGGACCCCAGGAACTGAAGCTTTCTTT.

In nucleotides, the CDR3 is TGCAGCGTTGGCGTTGGGGCTGGAAACACCATATATTTT. The encoded protein is CSVGVGAGNTIYF. The gene calls are TRBV29-1 and TRBJ1-3; no firm D call. The CDR3 length is 13 residues. Germline V gene sequence: CDR1 SQVTM, CDR2 ANQGSEA. The V gene lost 4 bases and the J gene lost 2 bases, with 9 bases spanning the gap.

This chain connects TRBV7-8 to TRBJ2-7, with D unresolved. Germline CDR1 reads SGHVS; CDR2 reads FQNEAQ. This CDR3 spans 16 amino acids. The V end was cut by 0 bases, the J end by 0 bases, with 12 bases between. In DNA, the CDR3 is TGTGCCAGCAGCTTAGCGGCCCCTTATGGCTCCTACGAGCAGTACTTC. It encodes CASSLAAPYGSYEQYF.

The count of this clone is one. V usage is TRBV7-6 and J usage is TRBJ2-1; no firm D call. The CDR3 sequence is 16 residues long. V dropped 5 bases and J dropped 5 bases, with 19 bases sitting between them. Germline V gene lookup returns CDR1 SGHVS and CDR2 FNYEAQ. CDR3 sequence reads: CASSPFTVEVHNEQFF. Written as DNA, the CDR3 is TGTGCCAGCAGCCCTTTCACTGTCGAAGTTCACAATGAGCAGTTCTTC.

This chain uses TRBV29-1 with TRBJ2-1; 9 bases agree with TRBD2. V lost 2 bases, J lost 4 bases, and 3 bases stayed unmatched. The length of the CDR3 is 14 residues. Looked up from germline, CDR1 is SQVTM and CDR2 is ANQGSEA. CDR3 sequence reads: CSVESSGIYNEQFF. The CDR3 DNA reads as TGCAGCGTTGAATCTAGCGGGATATACAATGAGCAGTTCTTC.

The CDR3 coding sequence is TGCGCCAGCAGCCAAGCCGGGACACCAGAAGCTTTCTTT. Translating gives CASSQAGTPEAFF. V is TRBV4-1 and J is TRBJ1-1; possible D gene TRBD1, 6 bases. This CDR3 is built from 13 residues. The V end was cut by 1 base, the J end by 8 bases, with 11 bases between. In germline, CDR1 is MGHRA, CDR2 YSYEKL.

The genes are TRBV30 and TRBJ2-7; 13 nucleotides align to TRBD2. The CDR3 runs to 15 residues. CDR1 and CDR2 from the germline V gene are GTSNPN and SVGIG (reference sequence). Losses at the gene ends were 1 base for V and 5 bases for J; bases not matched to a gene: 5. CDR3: CAWSATSGGADEQYF. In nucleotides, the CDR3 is TGTGCCTGGAGTGCAACTAGCGGGGGGGCTGACGAGCAGTACTTC.

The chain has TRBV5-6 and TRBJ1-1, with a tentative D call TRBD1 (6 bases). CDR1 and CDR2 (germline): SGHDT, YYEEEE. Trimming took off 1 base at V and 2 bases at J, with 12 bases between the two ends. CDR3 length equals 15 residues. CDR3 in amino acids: CASSLLTGVNTEAFF. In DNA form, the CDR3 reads TGTGCCAGCAGCTTGCTGACAGGTGTCAACACTGAAGCTTTCTTT.

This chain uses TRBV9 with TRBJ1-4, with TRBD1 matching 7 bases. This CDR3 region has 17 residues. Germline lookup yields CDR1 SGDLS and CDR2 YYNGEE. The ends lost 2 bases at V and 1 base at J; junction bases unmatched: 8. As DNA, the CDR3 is TGTGCCAGCAGCGTCGGATACAGGGGAGTAACTAATGAAAAACTGTTTTTT. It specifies CASSVGYRGVTNEKLFF.

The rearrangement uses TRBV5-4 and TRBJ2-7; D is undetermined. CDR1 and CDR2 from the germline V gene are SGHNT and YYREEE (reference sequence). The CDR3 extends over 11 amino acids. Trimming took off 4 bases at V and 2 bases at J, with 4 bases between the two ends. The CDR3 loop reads CASSIAYEQYF. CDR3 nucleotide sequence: TGTGCCAGCAGCATTGCCTACGAGCAGTACTTC. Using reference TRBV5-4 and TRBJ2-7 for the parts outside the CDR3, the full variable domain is ETGVTQSPTHLIKTRGQQVTLRCSSQSGHNTVSWYQQALGQGPQFIFQYYREEENGRGNFPPRFSGLQFPNYSSELNVNALELDDSALYLCASSIAYEQYFGPGTRLTVT.